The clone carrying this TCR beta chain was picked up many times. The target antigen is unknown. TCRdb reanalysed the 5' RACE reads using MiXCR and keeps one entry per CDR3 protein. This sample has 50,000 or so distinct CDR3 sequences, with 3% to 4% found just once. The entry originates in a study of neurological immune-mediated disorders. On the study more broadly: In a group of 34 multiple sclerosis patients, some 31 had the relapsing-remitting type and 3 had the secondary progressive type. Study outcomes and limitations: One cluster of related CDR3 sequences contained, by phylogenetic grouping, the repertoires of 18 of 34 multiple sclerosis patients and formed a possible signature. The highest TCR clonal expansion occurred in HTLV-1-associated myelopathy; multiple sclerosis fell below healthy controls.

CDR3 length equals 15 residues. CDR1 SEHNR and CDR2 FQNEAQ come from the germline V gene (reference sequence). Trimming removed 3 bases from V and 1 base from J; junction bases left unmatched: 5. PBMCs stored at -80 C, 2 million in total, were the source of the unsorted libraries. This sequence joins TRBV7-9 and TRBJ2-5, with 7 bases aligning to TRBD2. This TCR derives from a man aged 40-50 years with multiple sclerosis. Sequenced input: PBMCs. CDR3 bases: TGTGCCAGCAGCTTCGCCACGGGGGGCCAAGAGACCCAGTACTTC. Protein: CASSFATGGQETQYF. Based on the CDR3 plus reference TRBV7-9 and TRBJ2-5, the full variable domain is DTGVSQNPRHKITKRGQNVTFRCDPISEHNRLYWYRQTLGQGPEFLTYFQNEAQLEKSRLLSDRFSAERPKGSFSTLEIQRTEQGDSAMYLCASSFATGGQETQYFGPGTRLLVL.